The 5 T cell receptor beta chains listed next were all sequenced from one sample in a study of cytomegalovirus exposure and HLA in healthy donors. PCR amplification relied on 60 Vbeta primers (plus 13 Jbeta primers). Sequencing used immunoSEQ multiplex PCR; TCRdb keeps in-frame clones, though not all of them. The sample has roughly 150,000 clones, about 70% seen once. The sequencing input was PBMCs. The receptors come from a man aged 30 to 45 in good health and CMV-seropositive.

The CDR3 loop is CASSSPGLAGDTQYF. CDR3 nucleotides: TGTGCCAGCAGCTCGCCTGGTCTAGCGGGAGATACGCAGTATTTT. The V and J genes are TRBV7-8 and TRBJ2-3, with TRBD2 matching over 8 bases. CDR1 and CDR2 from the germline V gene are SGHVS and FQNEAQ. The CDR3 loop spans 15 amino acids. With V trimmed by 4 bases and J by 5 bases, 8 bases remained unmatched.

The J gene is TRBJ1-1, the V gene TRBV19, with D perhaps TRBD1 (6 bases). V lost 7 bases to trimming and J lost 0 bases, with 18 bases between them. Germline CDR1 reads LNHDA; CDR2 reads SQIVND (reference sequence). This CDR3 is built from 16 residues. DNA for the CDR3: TGTGCCAGTACCTCGCCAGGGAGGGGGATGAACACTGAAGCTTTCTTT. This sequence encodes CASTSPGRGMNTEAFF.

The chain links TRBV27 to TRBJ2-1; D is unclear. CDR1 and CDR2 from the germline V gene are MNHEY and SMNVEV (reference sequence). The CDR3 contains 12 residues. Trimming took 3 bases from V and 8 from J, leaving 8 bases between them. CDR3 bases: TGTGCCAGCAGTTTCGGTCCTTATGAGCAGTTCTTC. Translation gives CASSFGPYEQFF.

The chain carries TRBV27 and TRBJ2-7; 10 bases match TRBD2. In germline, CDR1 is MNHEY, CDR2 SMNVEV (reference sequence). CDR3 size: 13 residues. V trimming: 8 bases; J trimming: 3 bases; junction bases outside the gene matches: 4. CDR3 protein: CASGAGGFYEQYF. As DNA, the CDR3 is TGTGCCAGCGGAGCGGGAGGGTTCTACGAGCAGTACTTC.

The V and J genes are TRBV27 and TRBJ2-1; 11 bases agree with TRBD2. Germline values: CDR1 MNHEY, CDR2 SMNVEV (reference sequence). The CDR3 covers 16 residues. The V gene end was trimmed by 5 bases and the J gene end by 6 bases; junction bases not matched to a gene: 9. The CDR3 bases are TGTGCCAGCAGTGGTTATAGCGGGAGGGGGGCCAATGAGCAGTTCTTC. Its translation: CASSGYSGRGANEQFF.